The clone carrying this T cell receptor (beta chain) was observed a few times. Antigen unknown. The sample is drawn from a study of T cell repertoires in cytomegalovirus infection. Overall study context: Recently identified HLA-C-restricted CMV epitopes and well-studied HLA-B-restricted CMV epitopes were used by the study. Through public TCR beta signatures, both CMV infection and matching HLA type were indicated.

Study-level findings and limits: The response measured ex vivo was dominated by TCR beta clonotypes (HLA-C-restricted and CMV-specific). The cumulative frequency of public TCR beta families identified carriers of CMV plus the relevant HLA.

The J segment lost 0 bases and the V segment lost 3 bases, leaving 15 bases of the junction unmatched. The CDR3 totals 20 residues. Each CDR3 protein is one row after TCRdb ran MiXCR on the reads. The sample consists of about a million distinct CDR3 sequences, approximately 31% of them appearing once. The starting material was cultured CD8+ T cells from PBMCs, obtained from culture after CMV antigen stimulation. The TCR sequence derives from a human donor in good health (CMV status not recorded). Some clones in this sample may be carry-over from other donors' samples. The chain employs TRBV12-3 or TRBV12-4 and TRBJ2-2; TRBD2 matches at 8 bases. CDR3 bases: TGTGCCAGCAGTTTTTCCCTGTGGGCGGGGGGACTCTCGAACACCGGGGAGCTGTTTTTT. Amino acid sequence: CASSFSLWAGGLSNTGELFF.